This TCR beta chain was identified in a study of Ad26.COV2.S vaccination and SARS-CoV-2 variants. Broader study findings: A substantial breadth of spike-specific CD8+ and CD4+ T cell responses after vaccination has been reported.

Treatment of the sample: around 19 received Ad26.COV2.S at low or high dose, single or two shots; a few received placebo; per-sample allocation not given. It was on day 63 after the first vaccine or placebo injection that samples were taken. In Boston, an adult donor aged 18-55 years took part. Sequencing used immunoSEQ multiplex PCR; TCRdb keeps in-frame clones, though not all of them. The sample has about 390,000 clones, approximately 91% seen once; the top ten hold under 3.5%. This CDR3 has 17 residues. The V segment lost 2 bases and the J segment 4 bases; nucleotides outside the gene matches: 8. In germline, CDR1 is SGHNT, CDR2 YYREEE (reference sequence). A remark on this clone: Its antigen remains unidentified.

This TCR derives from a person between 18 and 65 years old who received the Ad26.COV2.S COVID-19 vaccine or a placebo. The chain joins TRBV5-4 to TRBJ1-6, with 8 bases lining up with TRBD1. The sample in question was peripheral blood, obtained in a trial of Ad26.COV2.S vaccine versus placebo. Here the CDR3 DNA reads TGTGCCAGCAGCTTAAACAGGGGGAACTTGTATAATTCACCCCTCCACTTT. Translated: CASSLNRGNLYNSPLHF. Supplemented by reference TRBV5-4 and TRBJ1-6, the full variable domain reads ETGVTQSPTHLIKTRGQQVTLRCSSQSGHNTVSWYQQALGQGPQFIFQYYREEENGRGNFPPRFSGLQFPNYSSELNVNALELDDSALYLCASSLNRGNLYNSPLHFGNGTRLTVT.